Detailed here is one T cell receptor (beta chain). Its antigen is unknown. The data are from a study of monozygotic twins with inflammatory bowel disease. Notes on the study in general: Individual T cell subtypes were not distinguishable. Among IBD patients, TCRbeta diversity (inverse Simpson) was lower than in healthy co-twins. Ultimately, a single strong signal or clonotype associated with IBD was not supported.

TCRdb re-called the 5' RACE reads and gives one entry per CDR3 protein, without DNA. Listed are some 200,000 distinct CDR3 sequences; less than 2% falls within the top ten. Per the germline V gene, CDR1 is SQVTM and CDR2 is ANQGSEA. There are 13 residues in the CDR3. The sequenced sample was blood. The clonotype was recovered from a human donor with ulcerative colitis or Crohn's disease, or a healthy co-twin of an affected twin (not recorded which). The rearrangement joins TRBV29-1 to TRBJ1-1. The CDR3 region is CSVLRGLNTEAFF.